This TCR beta chain was observed in a study of persistence of HIV-infected CD4 T cells. The study's findings and limits: Compared with CD3/CD28-stimulated cells, CMV- and Gag-responding cells showed lower TCRbeta richness.

This clone was counted between two and nine times. Antigen: not known. Sequencing used immunoSEQ version 4 in survey mode. TCRdb keeps only in-frame clones here, not all; method: immunoSEQ multiplex PCR. The sample has roughly 30,000 clones, around 82% seen once. Lysates of CMV-infected fibroblasts at around 9.1 ug/mL stimulated these cells. CD40L-negative CD69-negative CD45RO-high memory CD4+ T cells were sorted as populations depleted of antigen-responding cells. Inclusion required CMV-positive serology and CD4+ counts above 400 cells/uL. PBMCs were depleted of CD8+ T cells before stimulation. Anti-CD28/CD49d costimulation, CD40-blocking antibody and enfuvirtide were given to CD8-depleted PBMCs for 15 to 20 hours. Sequencing was performed on CD4+ T cells sorted from PBMCs after roughly 18-hour stimulation, taken from a patient who received antiretroviral therapy. This sequence originates from an adult man with HIV who was CMV-seropositive.

The CDR3 DNA reads as TGTGCCAGCAGCCAGGGACTGACCTCCTACGAGCAGTACTTC. It translates to CASSQGLTSYEQYF. V usage is TRBV3-1 (or the pseudogene TRBV3-2) and J usage is TRBJ2-7; a weak D match, TRBD2 (6 bases). The germline V gene has CDR1 LGHDT and CDR2 YNNKEL (reference sequence). Trimming took off 3 bases at V and 0 bases at J, with 9 bases between the two ends. The CDR3 extends over 14 amino acids.